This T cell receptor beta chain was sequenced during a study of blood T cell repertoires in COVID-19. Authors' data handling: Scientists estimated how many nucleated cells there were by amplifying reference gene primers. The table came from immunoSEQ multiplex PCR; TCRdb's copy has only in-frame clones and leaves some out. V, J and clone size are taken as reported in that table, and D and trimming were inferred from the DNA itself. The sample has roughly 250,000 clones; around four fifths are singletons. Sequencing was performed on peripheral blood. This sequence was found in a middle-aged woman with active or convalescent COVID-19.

The CDR3 region is CASPTFTSEYYNEQFF. The CDR3 DNA reads as TGTGCCAGCCCTACCTTTACTAGCGAATACTACAATGAGCAGTTCTTC. The chain couples TRBV7-9 to TRBJ2-1, with 7 bases fitting TRBD2. V trimming: 8 bases; J trimming: 3 bases; junction bases outside the gene matches: 13. This CDR3 has 16 residues. CDR1 and CDR2 from the germline V gene are SEHNR and FQNEAQ (reference sequence). Based on the CDR3 plus reference TRBV7-9 and TRBJ2-1, the full variable domain is DTGVSQNPRHKITKRGQNVTFRCDPISEHNRLYWYRQTLGQGPEFLTYFQNEAQLEKSRLLSDRFSAERPKGSFSTLEIQRTEQGDSAMYLCASPTFTSEYYNEQFFGPGTRLTVL.